What follows are 21 T cell receptor beta chains derived from one specimen sequenced in a study of early T cells in non-severe SARS-CoV-2 infection. TCRdb used MiXCR to reprocess the 5' RACE reads, holding one entry per CDR3 protein. Of more than 65,000 distinct CDR3 sequences listed, around 13% are singletons. Source material: whole blood. The receptor set was obtained from an adult who was a healthcare worker with PCR-confirmed SARS-CoV-2 infection or an uninfected control (not recorded which).

This clonotype was observed at least ten times. The V and J genes are TRBV4-2 and TRBJ1-1, with 8 nucleotides matching TRBD1. Per germline, CDR1 LGHNA and CDR2 YNFKEQ. The V gene end was trimmed by 0 bases and the J gene end by 1 base; junction bases not matched to a gene: 7. The CDR3 has 17 residues. The CDR3 spells CASSQETPGQANTEAFF. The CDR3 region has the DNA TGTGCCAGCAGCCAAGAAACCCCGGGACAGGCGAACACTGAAGCTTTCTTT.

This clonotype appeared many times. The chain has TRBV12-3 or TRBV12-4 and TRBJ2-7, with 7 bases matching TRBD2. CDR3 length equals 14 residues. V lost 6 bases, J lost 7 bases, and 12 bases stayed unmatched. The CDR3 here is CASSNGGTVGEQYF. The CDR3, as DNA: TGTGCCAGCAGCAACGGGGGGACCGTTGGAGAGCAGTACTTC.

This clonotype is medium-sized (0.01 to 0.1%) by share. The chain uses TRBV15 and TRBJ2-7; a possible D gene is TRBD2 (6 bases). Trimming took off 4 bases at V and 5 bases at J, with 15 bases between the two ends. This CDR3 region has 14 residues. In germline, CDR1 is LNHNV, CDR2 YYDKDF (reference sequence). CDR3 nucleotides: TGTGCCACCAGCAAAGAGCTGGGGGGACACGAGCAGTACTTC. Protein: CATSKELGGHEQYF.

At least ten counts were recorded for this clonotype. The chain employs TRBV6-5 and TRBJ2-3; D possibly corresponds to TRBD1 (6 bases). V was shortened by 6 bases and J by 6 bases, with 13 bases between the two germline ends. Germline CDR1 reads MNHEY; CDR2 reads SVGAGI. This CDR3 has 13 amino acids. CDR3 bases: TGTGCCAGCAGAGTACAGGGAACGGATACGCAGTATTTT. This sequence encodes CASRVQGTDTQYF.

CDR3 nucleotides: TGTGCCAGCAGCTCCACTCCGGGCACCACTTCCTACAATGAGCAGTTCTTC. It translates to CASSSTPGTTSYNEQFF. This rearrangement joins TRBV5-5 to TRBJ2-1; no clear D. The V gene lost 3 bases and the J gene lost 1 base, with 17 bases spanning the gap. This CDR3 has 17 amino acids. Germline V gene sequence: CDR1 SGHKS, CDR2 YYEKEE (reference sequence). Drawing the rest from reference TRBV5-5 and TRBJ2-1, the complete variable domain is DAGVTQSPTHLIKTRGQQVTLRCSPISGHKSVSWYQQVLGQGPQFIFQYYEKEERGRGNFPDRFSARQFPNYSSELNVNALLLGDSALYLCASSSTPGTTSYNEQFFGPGTRLTVL.

This clonotype was recorded at least ten times. The rearrangement uses TRBV4-2 and TRBJ2-2; 10 bases fit TRBD1. The trim removed 1 base at V and 13 bases at J, leaving 12 bases unmatched. In germline, CDR1 is LGHNA, CDR2 YNFKEQ. The CDR3 is 16 residues long. The CDR3 sequence is CASSQVGQGLAGWLFF. The CDR3 DNA reads TGTGCCAGCAGCCAAGTGGGACAGGGGTTAGCAGGATGGCTGTTTTTT.

The V call is TRBV29-1, the J call TRBJ2-3; a possible D gene is TRBD2 (5 bases). Trimming removed 5 bases at V and 3 bases at J, with 12 bases between. The germline V gene has CDR1 SQVTM and CDR2 ANQGSEA. CDR3 size: 13 residues. The CDR3 sequence is CSVSGIVTDTQYF. The CDR3 nucleotides are TGCAGCGTTTCCGGGATTGTAACAGATACGCAGTATTTT.

This clonotype occurred many times. The rearrangement uses TRBV7-8 and TRBJ1-1; possibly TRBD1 for D (5 bases). V lost 1 base and J lost 4, with 10 bases in between. This CDR3 region has 14 residues. Germline V gene data show CDR1 as SGHVS and CDR2 as FQNEAQ. The DNA for the CDR3 is TGTGCCAGCAGCTTAGGTGCGGGACTCACTGAAGCTTTCTTT. Translation gives CASSLGAGLTEAFF.

This clonotype was seen ten or more times. V gene TRBV2 combines with J gene TRBJ1-1, with TRBD1 as a possible D gene (5 bases). This CDR3 has 12 amino acids. V lost 6 bases and J 7 bases, leaving 12 bases between the germline ends. In germline, CDR1 is SNHLY, CDR2 FYNNEI. The CDR3 here is CASRPGTVEAFF. The CDR3 region has the DNA TGTGCCAGCAGACCGGGGACGGTTGAAGCTTTCTTT. Based on the CDR3 plus reference TRBV2 and TRBJ1-1, the full variable domain is EPEVTQTPSHQVTQMGQEVILRCVPISNHLYFYWYRQILGQKVEFLVSFYNNEISEKSEIFDDQFSVERPDGSNFTLKIRSTKLEDSAMYFCASRPGTVEAFFGQGTRLTVV.

This clonotype occurred many times. The V call is TRBV7-9, the J call TRBJ2-6, with D perhaps TRBD1 or TRBD2 (5 bases each). The CDR3 totals 15 residues. Germline CDR1 and CDR2: SEHNR and FQNEAQ (reference sequence). Trimming cost V 7 bases and J 4 bases, with 14 bases left between them. The CDR3 reads CASTWDGYGANVLTF. The CDR3 DNA follows: TGTGCCAGCACCTGGGACGGGTACGGGGCCAACGTCCTGACTTTC.

This clonotype has just a few counts. The chain uses TRBV7-2 and TRBJ2-5; 10 bases are shared with TRBD1. The CDR3 has 14 residues. In germline, CDR1 is SGHTA, CDR2 FQGNSA. Losses at the gene ends were 3 bases for V and 5 bases for J; bases not matched to a gene: 3. Here the CDR3 reads CASSLRQGAETQYF. In nucleotides, the CDR3 is TGTGCCAGCAGCTTGCGACAGGGGGCTGAGACCCAGTACTTC.

This clonotype was found many times. This sequence joins TRBV20-1 and TRBJ1-2; 8 nucleotides agree with TRBD1. Trimming at V came to 4 bases and at J to 4 bases, leaving 11 bases not matched to a gene. The CDR3 is 15 residues long. Germline V gives CDR1 DFQATT, CDR2 SNEGSKA (reference sequence). The CDR3 is CSAIIPGQGAYGYTF. The CDR3 DNA reads as TGCAGTGCTATTATACCAGGACAGGGAGCCTATGGCTACACCTTC.

This clonotype was recorded at least ten times. The chain recombines TRBV6-5 with TRBJ1-4; weak D call: TRBD1 (5 bases). V lost 6 bases and J lost 3, with 17 bases in between. This CDR3 comprises 16 residues. Germline values: CDR1 MNHEY, CDR2 SVGAGI. The CDR3 protein is CASSRTPQGANEKLFF. Here the CDR3 DNA reads TGTGCCAGCAGCCGAACCCCTCAGGGCGCTAATGAAAAACTGTTTTTT.

This clonotype was seen many times. The genes are TRBV6-6 and TRBJ2-1, with D perhaps matching TRBD2 (5 bases). The CDR3 covers 13 residues. The V end lost 5 bases, the J end lost 4 bases, and 9 bases lay between the germline ends. Germline CDR1 is MNHNY and CDR2 is SVGAGI (reference sequence). In DNA form, the CDR3 reads TGTGCCAGCAGTCCCACGGGGTACAATGAGCAGTTCTTC. This encodes CASSPTGYNEQFF.

V usage is TRBV20-1 and J usage is TRBJ1-2, with D unclear. The CDR3 spans 14 residues. CDR1 and CDR2 (germline): DFQATT, SNEGSKA (reference sequence). Trimming took 6 bases from V and 2 from J, leaving 16 bases between them. This chain's CDR3 is CSAPNPLGNYGYTF. CDR3 DNA: TGCAGTGCCCCAAATCCCCTGGGGAACTATGGCTACACCTTC.

Ten or more counts support this clonotype. V gene TRBV12-3 or TRBV12-4 combines with J gene TRBJ2-1; 7 positions match TRBD2. The CDR3 is 15 residues long. V shed 2 bases, J shed 4 bases, and the junction held 5 bases outside the gene matches. Here the CDR3 reads CASSLRGGGYNEQFF. CDR3 nucleotide sequence: TGTGCCAGCAGTTTAAGGGGCGGGGGATACAATGAGCAGTTCTTC.

The chain recombines TRBV5-1 with TRBJ2-7; TRBD2 agrees at 13 bases. This CDR3 comprises 14 residues. The germline CDR1 and CDR2 sequences are SGHRS and YFSETQ. V shed 3 bases and J 12 bases; nucleotides not matched to a gene: 9. The CDR3 spells CASSSGLAGESLYF. The CDR3 DNA reads TGCGCCAGCAGCTCAGGACTAGCGGGAGAGAGTCTGTACTTC. Combining the CDR3 with reference TRBV5-1 and TRBJ2-7 gives the whole variable domain KAGVTQTPRYLIKTRGQQVTLSCSPISGHRSVSWYQQTPGQGLQFLFEYFSETQRNKGNFPGRFSGRQFSNSRSEMNVSTLELGDSALYLCASSSGLAGESLYFGPGTRLTVT.

Many counts were recorded for this clonotype. This sequence joins TRBV7-8 and TRBJ2-1; TRBD2 matches at 12 bases. From germline, CDR1 is SGHVS and CDR2 FQNEAQ. V dropped 4 bases and J dropped 0; count of bases not matched to a gene: 13. The CDR3 is made up of 20 amino acids. CDR3 bases: TGTGCCAGCAGCTACCCCGGAGGTCTAGCGGGAGGGTTCTCCTACAATGAGCAGTTCTTC. Translation: CASSYPGGLAGGFSYNEQFF.

The sample holds a few counts of this clonotype. The genes are TRBV3-1 and TRBJ1-3, with 7 bases lining up with TRBD1. The V gene end was trimmed by 7 bases and the J gene end by 1 base; junction bases not matched to a gene: 10. Per germline, CDR1 LGHDT and CDR2 YNNKEL (reference sequence). The CDR3 sequence is 16 residues long. The CDR3: CASTIGQAKSGNTIYF. For the CDR3, the DNA is TGTGCCAGCACCATCGGACAGGCCAAATCTGGAAACACCATATATTTT. Combining the CDR3 with reference TRBV3-1 and TRBJ1-3 gives the whole variable domain DTAVSQTPKYLVTQMGNDKSIKCEQNLGHDTMYWYKQDSKKFLKIMFSYNNKELIINETVPNRFSPKSPDKAHLNLHINSLELGDSAVYFCASTIGQAKSGNTIYFGEGSWLTVV.

This clonotype was counted many times. This sequence joins TRBV19 and TRBJ2-1; D is undetermined. Germline V CDR1 and CDR2: LNHDA, SQIVND (reference sequence). The V gene lost 4 bases and the J gene lost 12 bases, with 10 bases spanning the gap. CDR3 length equals 11 residues. As DNA, the CDR3 is TGTGCCAGTAGTAAAGGCTCGAGGCAGTTCTTC. This encodes CASSKGSRQFF.

Ten or more counts support this clonotype. The junction differs from germline at one of its ends, possibly a read error. The chain couples TRBV28 to TRBJ1-1; unclear D gene. Germline CDR1 and CDR2: MDHEN and SYDVKM. This CDR3 spans 14 amino acids. This CDR3 reads CASSLVETNTKAFF. The CDR3, as DNA: TGTGCCAGCAGTCTGGTGGAAACGAACACTAAAGCTTTCTTT.